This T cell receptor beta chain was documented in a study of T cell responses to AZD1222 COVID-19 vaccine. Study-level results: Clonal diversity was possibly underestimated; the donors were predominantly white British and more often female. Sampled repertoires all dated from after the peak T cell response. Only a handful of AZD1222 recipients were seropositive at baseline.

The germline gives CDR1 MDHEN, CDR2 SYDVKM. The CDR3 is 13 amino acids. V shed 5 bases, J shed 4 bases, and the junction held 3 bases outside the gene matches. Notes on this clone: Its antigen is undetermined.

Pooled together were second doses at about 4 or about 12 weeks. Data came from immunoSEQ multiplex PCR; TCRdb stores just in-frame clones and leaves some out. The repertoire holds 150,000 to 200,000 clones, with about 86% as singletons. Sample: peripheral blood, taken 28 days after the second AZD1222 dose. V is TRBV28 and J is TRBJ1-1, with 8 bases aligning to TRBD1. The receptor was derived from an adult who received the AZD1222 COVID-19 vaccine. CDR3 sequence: CASSRDRGTEAFF. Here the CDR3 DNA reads TGTGCCAGCAGTCGCGACAGGGGCACTGAAGCTTTCTTT.